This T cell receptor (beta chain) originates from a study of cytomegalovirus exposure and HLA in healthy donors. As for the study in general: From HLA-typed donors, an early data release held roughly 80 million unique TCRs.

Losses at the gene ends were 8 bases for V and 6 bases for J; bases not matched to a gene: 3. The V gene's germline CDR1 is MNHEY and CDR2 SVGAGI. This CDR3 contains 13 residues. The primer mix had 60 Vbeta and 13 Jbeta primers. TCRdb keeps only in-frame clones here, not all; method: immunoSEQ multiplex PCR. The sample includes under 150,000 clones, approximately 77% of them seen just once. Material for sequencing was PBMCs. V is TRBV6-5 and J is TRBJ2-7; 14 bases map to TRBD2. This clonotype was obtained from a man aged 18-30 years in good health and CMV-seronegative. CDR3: CASRGLAGVEQYF. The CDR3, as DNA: TGTGCCAGCCGGGGACTAGCGGGGGTCGAGCAGTACTTC.